The subject of this entry is one TCR beta chain. This specimen belongs to a study of T cell changes during pregnancy in multiple sclerosis. CDR3 size: 12 residues. CDR1 and CDR2 from the germline V gene are SGHNT and YYREEE (reference sequence). Trimming shortened V by 1 base and J by 10 bases, and 9 bases separated the two germline ends. Produced via immunoSEQ multiplex PCR; TCRdb's table is partial and in-frame only. The table lists tens of thousands of clones, 85% to 95% of them singletons. The sequence was collected from a female donor in good health, enrolled as a control in a pregnancy study. The V call is TRBV5-4, the J call TRBJ2-1; D uncertain. The sequenced sample was peripheral blood, obtained in the third trimester of pregnancy. CDR3 sequence reads: CASSLSGGEQFF. CDR3 nucleotides: TGTGCCAGCAGCTTGTCGGGTGGGGAGCAGTTCTTC.